A selection of T cell receptor beta chains follows, all from one sample in a study of T cells after yellow fever vaccination. TCRdb independently ran MiXCR on the 5' RACE reads; one entry per CDR3 protein. The table has more than 350,000 distinct CDR3 sequences, 11% seen once. The sample in question was PBMCs, obtained on the day of the first yellow fever vaccination. These TCRs come from a man aged 18-30 years who received the YFV17D yellow fever vaccine. Each CDR3 is given with its conserved first and last residue. D genes are given only for firm matches. Clone size is given for some rows only: seen once, a few or many times, or a class if the clone is expanded.

v_gene	d_gene	j_gene	abundance	CDR3aa	CDR3nt
TRBV5-1	NA	TRBJ1-1	many	CASSLVGGNTEAFF	TGCGCCAGCAGCTTGGTGGGGGGGAACACTGAAGCTTTCTTT
TRBV7-6	TRBD1	TRBJ1-1	NA	CASSKGQTANTEAFF	TGTGCCAGCAGCAAGGGACAGACAGCGAACACTGAAGCTTTCTTT
TRBV6-1	NA	TRBJ1-2	few	CASSHGGGPYGYTF	TGTGCCAGCAGCCACGGGGGAGGACCATATGGCTACACCTTC
TRBV4-1	NA	TRBJ1-4	few	CASSQVSGEKLFF	TGCGCCAGCAGCCAAGTTAGCGGTGAAAAACTGTTTTTT
TRBV6-1	NA	TRBJ2-3	NA	CALTSAGADTDTQYF	TGTGCCCTTACTTCGGCGGGGGCGGACACAGATACGCAGTATTTT
TRBV6-2/TRBV6-3	TRBD1	TRBJ2-3	NA	CASTLPGTGGDTQYF	TGTGCCAGCACCTTGCCAGGGACAGGTGGCGATACGCAGTATTTT
TRBV14	TRBD1	TRBJ2-5	few	CASNIMTGETQYF	TGTGCCAGCAACATCATGACAGGGGAGACCCAGTACTTC
TRBV4-3	NA	TRBJ1-3	NA	CASSQATAPGNTIYF	TGCGCCAGCAGCCAAGCAACTGCCCCAGGAAACACCATATATTTT
TRBV20-1	TRBD1	TRBJ2-7	NA	CSARKGAIFSSYEQYF	TGCAGTGCTAGAAAGGGGGCAATCTTCAGCTCCTACGAGCAGTACTTC
TRBV4-3	NA	TRBJ1-5	few	CASSQDTAGSRAQHF	TGCGCCAGCAGCCAAGATACGGCGGGCTCTAGGGCCCAGCATTTT
TRBV5-1	TRBD2	TRBJ2-2	many	CASSWTSLRELFF	TGCGCCAGCAGCTGGACTAGTCTGCGGGAGCTGTTTTTT
TRBV4-1	TRBD1	TRBJ2-1	few	CASSQRTGPHNEQFF	TGCGCCAGCAGCCAGAGGACAGGACCCCACAATGAGCAGTTCTTC
TRBV7-2	NA	TRBJ1-5	many	CASSWGGGPQHF	TGTGCCAGCAGCTGGGGTGGGGGGCCCCAGCATTTT
TRBV12-5	NA	TRBJ2-7	many	CASGLEGFNEQYF	TGTGCTAGTGGTTTGGAGGGGTTCAACGAGCAGTACTTC
TRBV6-2/TRBV6-3	NA	TRBJ2-3	NA	CASSTTKTGDTQYF	TGTGCCAGCAGTACAACGAAGACAGGAGATACGCAGTATTTT
TRBV4-3	TRBD1	TRBJ2-3	many	CASSPGTVGNSDTQYF	TGCGCCAGCAGCCCGGGGACAGTTGGGAACTCAGATACGCAGTATTTT
TRBV9	NA	TRBJ2-1	NA	CASSVEGNNEQFF	TGTGCCAGCAGCGTAGAAGGGAACAATGAGCAGTTCTTC
TRBV7-9	NA	TRBJ2-1	NA	CASSLKQDYRANEQFF	TGTGCCAGCAGCTTAAAACAGGATTATAGAGCGAATGAGCAGTTCTTC
TRBV7-2	TRBD1	TRBJ1-5	many	CASSRQGVGQPQHF	TGTGCCAGCAGCCGACAGGGGGTCGGCCAGCCCCAGCATTTT
TRBV12-3/TRBV12-4	NA	TRBJ2-5	many	CASTFAWTQYF	TGTGCCAGCACCTTCGCTTGGACCCAGTACTTC
TRBV12-3/TRBV12-4	NA	TRBJ2-1	NA	CASTAPPYNEQFF	TGTGCCAGCACTGCTCCCCCCTACAATGAGCAGTTCTTC
TRBV11-2	TRBD1	TRBJ2-3	NA	CASRSGQGGGDTQYF	TGTGCCAGCAGATCGGGACAGGGAGGAGGGGATACGCAGTATTTT
TRBV27	TRBD2	TRBJ2-4	few	CASSLAGGLNIQYF	TGTGCCAGCAGTTTAGCGGGGGGGCTCAACATTCAGTACTTC
TRBV5-5	NA	TRBJ1-1	NA	CASSQSAGTTEAFF	TGTGCCAGCAGTCAATCGGCAGGGACCACTGAAGCTTTCTTT
TRBV7-9	NA	TRBJ2-1	few	CASSFFPVPQVSHEQFF	TGTGCCAGCAGCTTCTTTCCAGTCCCGCAGGTGAGCCATGAGCAGTTCTTC
TRBV12-3/TRBV12-4	TRBD1	TRBJ1-2	many	CASSPTGENYGYTF	TGTGCCAGCAGCCCCACAGGGGAGAACTATGGCTACACCTTC
TRBV10-1	NA	TRBJ2-7	few	CASSEFCRVDSYEQYF	TGCGCCAGCAGTGAGTTTTGCAGGGTGGACTCCTACGAGCAGTACTTC
TRBV5-5	NA	TRBJ2-3	NA	CASSLTWDTQYF	TGTGCCAGCAGCTTGACGTGGGATACGCAGTATTTT
TRBV7-2	TRBD2	TRBJ2-5	few	CASSIRGGGGAQETQYF	TGTGCCAGCAGCATACGGGGTGGCGGGGGGGCCCAAGAGACCCAGTACTTC
TRBV5-1	NA	TRBJ1-1	NA	CASSLARGTSEAFF	TGCGCCAGCTCCTTGGCCAGGGGTACGTCTGAAGCTTTCTTT
TRBV3-1	NA	TRBJ1-6	few	CASTLQSSPLHF	TGTGCCAGCACCCTACAGAGTTCACCCCTCCACTTT
TRBV19	TRBD2	TRBJ2-7	once	CASSMASGSYEQYF	TGTGCCAGTAGTATGGCTAGCGGGTCCTACGAGCAGTACTTC